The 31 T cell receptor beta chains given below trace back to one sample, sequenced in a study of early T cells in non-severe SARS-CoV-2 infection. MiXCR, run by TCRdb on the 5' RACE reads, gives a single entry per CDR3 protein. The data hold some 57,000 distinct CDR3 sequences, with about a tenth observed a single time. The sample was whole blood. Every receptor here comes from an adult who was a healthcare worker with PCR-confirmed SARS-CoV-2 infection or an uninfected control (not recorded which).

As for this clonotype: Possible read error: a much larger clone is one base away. The CDR3 reads CVSAGLTSTDTQYF. CDR3 bases: TGTGTCAGCGCGGGACTAACGAGCACAGATACGCAGTATTTT. This chain joins TRBV9 and TRBJ2-3, with 7 bases lining up with TRBD2. The CDR3 is 14 amino acids. Germline CDR1 and CDR2: SGDLS and YYNGEE. The full variable domain, rest sourced from reference TRBV9 and TRBJ2-3, is DSGVTQTPKHLITATGQRVTLRCSPRSGDLSVYWYQQSLDQGLQFLIQYYNGEERAKGNILERFSAQQFPDLHSELNLSSLELGDSALYFCVSAGLTSTDTQYFGPGTRLTVL.

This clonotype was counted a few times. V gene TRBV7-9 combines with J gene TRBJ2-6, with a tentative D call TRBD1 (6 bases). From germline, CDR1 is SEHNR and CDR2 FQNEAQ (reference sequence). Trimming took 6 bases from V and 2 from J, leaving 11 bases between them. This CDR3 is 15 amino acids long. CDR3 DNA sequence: TGTGCCAGCAGTTCACAGGGCACTGGGGCCAACGTCCTGACTTTC. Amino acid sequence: CASSSQGTGANVLTF.

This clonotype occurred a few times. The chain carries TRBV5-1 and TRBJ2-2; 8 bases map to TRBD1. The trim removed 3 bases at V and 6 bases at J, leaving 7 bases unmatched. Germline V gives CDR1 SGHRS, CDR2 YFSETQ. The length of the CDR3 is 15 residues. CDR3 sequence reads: CASSSGQGGSGELFF. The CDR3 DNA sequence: TGCGCCAGCAGCTCCGGACAGGGAGGTTCCGGGGAGCTGTTTTTT.

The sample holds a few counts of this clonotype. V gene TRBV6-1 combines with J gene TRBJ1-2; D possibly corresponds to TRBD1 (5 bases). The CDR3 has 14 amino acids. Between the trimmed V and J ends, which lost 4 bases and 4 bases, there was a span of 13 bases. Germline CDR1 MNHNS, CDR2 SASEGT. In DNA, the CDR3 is TGTGCCAGCAGTGTGGGACGGCCTTTCTATGGCTACACCTTC. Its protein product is CASSVGRPFYGYTF.

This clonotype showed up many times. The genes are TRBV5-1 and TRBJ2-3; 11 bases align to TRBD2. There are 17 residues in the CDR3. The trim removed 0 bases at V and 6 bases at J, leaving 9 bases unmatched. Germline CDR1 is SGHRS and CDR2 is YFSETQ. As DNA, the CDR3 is TGCGCCAGCAGCTTGGCCGGGACTAGCGGCAGAGGGGATACGCAGTATTTT. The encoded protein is CASSLAGTSGRGDTQYF. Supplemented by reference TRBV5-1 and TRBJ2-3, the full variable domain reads KAGVTQTPRYLIKTRGQQVTLSCSPISGHRSVSWYQQTPGQGLQFLFEYFSETQRNKGNFPGRFSGRQFSNSRSEMNVSTLELGDSALYLCASSLAGTSGRGDTQYFGPGTRLTVL.

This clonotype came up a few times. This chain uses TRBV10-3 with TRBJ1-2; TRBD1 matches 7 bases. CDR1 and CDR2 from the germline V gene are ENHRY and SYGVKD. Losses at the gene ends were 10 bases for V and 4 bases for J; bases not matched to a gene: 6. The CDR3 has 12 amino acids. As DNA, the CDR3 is TGTGCCACCGGACAGGTGATCTATGGCTACACCTTC. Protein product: CATGQVIYGYTF.

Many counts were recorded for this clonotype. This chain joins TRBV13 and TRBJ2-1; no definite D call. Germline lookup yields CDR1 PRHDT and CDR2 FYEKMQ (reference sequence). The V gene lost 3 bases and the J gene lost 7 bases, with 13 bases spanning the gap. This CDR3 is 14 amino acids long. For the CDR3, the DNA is TGTGCCAGCAGCTTCCCAGCATCAGGAAATGAGCAGTTCTTC. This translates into CASSFPASGNEQFF.

CDR3 sequence (DNA): TGTGCCAGCAGCTTAATAGCGGTCCCTAACACTGAAGCTTTCTTT. It translates to CASSLIAVPNTEAFF. J is TRBJ1-1 and V is TRBV7-3; unclear D gene. CDR3 length: 15 amino acids. The germline V and J ends were trimmed by 1 base and 2 bases, with 11 bases remaining between them. From germline, CDR1 is SGHTA and CDR2 FQGTGA.

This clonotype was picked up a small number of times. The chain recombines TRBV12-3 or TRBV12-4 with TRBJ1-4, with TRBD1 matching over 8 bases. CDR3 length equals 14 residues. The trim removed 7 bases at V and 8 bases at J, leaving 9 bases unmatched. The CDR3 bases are TGTGCCAGCACCCAGACAGGGGTGGGGGAAAAACTGTTTTTT. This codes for CASTQTGVGEKLFF.

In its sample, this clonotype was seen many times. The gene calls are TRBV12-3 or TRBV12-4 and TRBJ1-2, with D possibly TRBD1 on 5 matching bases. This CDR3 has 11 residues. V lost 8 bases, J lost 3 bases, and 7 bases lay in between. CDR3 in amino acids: CASGTDYGYTF. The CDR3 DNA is TGTGCCAGCGGGACCGACTATGGCTACACCTTC.

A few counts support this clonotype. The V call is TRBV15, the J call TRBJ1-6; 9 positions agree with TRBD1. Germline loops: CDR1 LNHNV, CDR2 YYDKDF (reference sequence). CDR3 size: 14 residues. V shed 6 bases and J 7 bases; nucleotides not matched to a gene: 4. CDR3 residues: CATRQGARNSPLHF. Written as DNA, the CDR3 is TGTGCCACCAGACAGGGGGCCAGGAATTCACCCCTCCACTTT.

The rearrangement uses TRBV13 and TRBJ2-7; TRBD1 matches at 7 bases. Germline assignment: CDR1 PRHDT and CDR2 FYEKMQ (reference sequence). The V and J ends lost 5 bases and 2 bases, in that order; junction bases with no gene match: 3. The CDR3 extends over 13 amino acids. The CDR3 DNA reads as TGTGCCAGCAGCCCTCAGGGGGCCTACGAGCAGTACTTC. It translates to CASSPQGAYEQYF.

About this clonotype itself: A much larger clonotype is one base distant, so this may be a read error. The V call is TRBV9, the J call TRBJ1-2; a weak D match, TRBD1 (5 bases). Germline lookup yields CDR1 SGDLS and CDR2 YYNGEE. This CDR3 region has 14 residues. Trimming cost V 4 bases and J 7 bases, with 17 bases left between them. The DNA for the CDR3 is TGTGCCAGCAGCCCCCAACGGGGGGTCGCTGGCTACACCTTC. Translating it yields CASSPQRGVAGYTF.

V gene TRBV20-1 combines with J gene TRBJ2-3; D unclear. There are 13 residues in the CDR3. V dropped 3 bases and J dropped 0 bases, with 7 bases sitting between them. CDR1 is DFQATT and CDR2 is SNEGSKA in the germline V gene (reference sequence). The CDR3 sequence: CSARGVSTDTQYF. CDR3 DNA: TGCAGTGCTAGGGGCGTAAGCACAGATACGCAGTATTTT.

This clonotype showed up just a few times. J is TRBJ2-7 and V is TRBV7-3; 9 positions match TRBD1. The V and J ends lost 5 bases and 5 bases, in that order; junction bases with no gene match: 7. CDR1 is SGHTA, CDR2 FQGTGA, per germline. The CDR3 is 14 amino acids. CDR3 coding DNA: TGTGCCAGCAGCACCCGGACAGGGGCCAACGAGCAGTACTTC. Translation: CASSTRTGANEQYF.

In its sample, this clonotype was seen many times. DNA for the CDR3: TGTGCCAGCAGCTTGACCATCCGGGACTCCAATGAGCAGTTCTTC. Amino acid sequence: CASSLTIRDSNEQFF. The chain links TRBV5-4 to TRBJ2-1, with TRBD2 as a possible D gene (6 bases). Looked up from germline, CDR1 is SGHNT and CDR2 is YYREEE (reference sequence). Trimming stripped 1 base from V and 6 bases from J, with 14 bases between. The CDR3 consists of 15 residues.

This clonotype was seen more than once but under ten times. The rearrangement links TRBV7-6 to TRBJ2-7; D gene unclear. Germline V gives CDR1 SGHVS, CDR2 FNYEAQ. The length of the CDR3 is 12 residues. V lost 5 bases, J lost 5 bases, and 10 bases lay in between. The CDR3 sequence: CASSMSVDEQYF. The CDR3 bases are TGTGCCAGCAGCATGTCAGTGGACGAGCAGTACTTC.

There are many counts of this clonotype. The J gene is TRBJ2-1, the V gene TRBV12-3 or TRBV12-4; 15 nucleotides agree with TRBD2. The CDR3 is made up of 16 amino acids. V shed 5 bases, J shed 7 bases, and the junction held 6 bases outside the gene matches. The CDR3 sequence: CASSLSGLAGGNEQFF. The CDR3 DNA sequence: TGTGCCAGCAGTCTATCGGGACTAGCGGGGGGAAATGAGCAGTTCTTC.

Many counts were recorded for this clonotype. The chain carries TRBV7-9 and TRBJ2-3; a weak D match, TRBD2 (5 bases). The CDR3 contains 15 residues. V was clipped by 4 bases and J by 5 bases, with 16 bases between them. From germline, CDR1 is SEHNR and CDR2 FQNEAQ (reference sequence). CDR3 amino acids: CASSSSGRVGDTQYF. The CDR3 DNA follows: TGTGCCAGCAGCTCAAGCGGTCGGGTAGGAGATACGCAGTATTTT.

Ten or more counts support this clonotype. The DNA for the CDR3 is TGTGCCAGCAGCTTCCGCGGGGGGCAAAACAATGAGCAGTTCTTC. Its translation: CASSFRGGQNNEQFF. The V call is TRBV7-3, the J call TRBJ2-1; TRBD2 aligns across 8 bases. Germline loops: CDR1 SGHTA, CDR2 FQGTGA. V gave up 3 bases and J gave up 5 bases; unmatched junction bases: 6. The CDR3 totals 15 residues.

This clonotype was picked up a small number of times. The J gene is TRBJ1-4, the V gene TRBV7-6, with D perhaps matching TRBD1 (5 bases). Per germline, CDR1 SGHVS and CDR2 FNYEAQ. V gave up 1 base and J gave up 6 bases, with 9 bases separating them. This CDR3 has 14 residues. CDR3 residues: CASSLVGVDEKLFF. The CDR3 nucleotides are TGTGCCAGCAGCTTAGTAGGGGTAGATGAAAAACTGTTTTTT.

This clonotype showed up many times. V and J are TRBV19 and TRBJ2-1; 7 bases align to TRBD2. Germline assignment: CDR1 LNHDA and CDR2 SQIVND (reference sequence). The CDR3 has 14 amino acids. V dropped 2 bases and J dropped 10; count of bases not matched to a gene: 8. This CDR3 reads CASSIRGEPREQFF. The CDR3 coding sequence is TGTGCCAGTAGTATACGGGGGGAGCCTAGGGAGCAGTTCTTC.

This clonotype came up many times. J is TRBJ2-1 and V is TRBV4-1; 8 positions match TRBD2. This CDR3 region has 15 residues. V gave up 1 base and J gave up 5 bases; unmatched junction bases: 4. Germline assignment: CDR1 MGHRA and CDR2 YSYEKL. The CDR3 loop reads CASSQAAGGHNEQFF. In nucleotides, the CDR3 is TGCGCCAGCAGCCAAGCCGCGGGGGGCCACAATGAGCAGTTCTTC.

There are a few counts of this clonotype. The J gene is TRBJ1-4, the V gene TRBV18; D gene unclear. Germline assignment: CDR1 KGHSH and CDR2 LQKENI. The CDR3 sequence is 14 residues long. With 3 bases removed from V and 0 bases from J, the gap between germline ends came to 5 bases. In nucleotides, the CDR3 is TGTGCCAGCTCACCTGGGGCAACTAATGAAAAACTGTTTTTT. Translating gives CASSPGATNEKLFF.

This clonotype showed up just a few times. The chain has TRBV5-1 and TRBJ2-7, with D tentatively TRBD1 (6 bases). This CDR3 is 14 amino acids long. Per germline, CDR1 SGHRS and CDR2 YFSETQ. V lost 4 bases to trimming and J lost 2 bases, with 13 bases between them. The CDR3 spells CASSTIQGAYEQYF. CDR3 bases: TGCGCCAGCAGCACAATACAGGGTGCCTACGAGCAGTACTTC. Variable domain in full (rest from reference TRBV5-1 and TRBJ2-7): KAGVTQTPRYLIKTRGQQVTLSCSPISGHRSVSWYQQTPGQGLQFLFEYFSETQRNKGNFPGRFSGRQFSNSRSEMNVSTLELGDSALYLCASSTIQGAYEQYFGPGTRLTVT.

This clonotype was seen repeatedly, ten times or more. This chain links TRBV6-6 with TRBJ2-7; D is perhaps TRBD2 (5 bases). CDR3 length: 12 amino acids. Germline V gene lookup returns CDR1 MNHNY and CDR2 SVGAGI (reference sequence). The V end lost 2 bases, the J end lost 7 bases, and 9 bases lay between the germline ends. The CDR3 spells CASSYLSGEQYF. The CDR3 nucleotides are TGTGCCAGCAGTTACCTATCGGGGGAGCAGTACTTC.

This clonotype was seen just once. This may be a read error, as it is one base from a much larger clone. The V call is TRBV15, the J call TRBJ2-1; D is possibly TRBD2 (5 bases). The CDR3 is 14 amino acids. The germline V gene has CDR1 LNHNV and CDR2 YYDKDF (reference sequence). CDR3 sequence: CGTSRDLTRNEQFF. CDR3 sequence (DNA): TGTGGCACCAGCAGAGATCTAACTAGGAATGAGCAGTTCTTC.

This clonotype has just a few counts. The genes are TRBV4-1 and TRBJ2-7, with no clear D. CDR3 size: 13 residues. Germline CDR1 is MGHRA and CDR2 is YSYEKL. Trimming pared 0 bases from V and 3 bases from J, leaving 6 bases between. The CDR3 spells CASSQETVYEQYF. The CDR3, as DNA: TGCGCCAGCAGCCAAGAGACGGTCTACGAGCAGTACTTC.

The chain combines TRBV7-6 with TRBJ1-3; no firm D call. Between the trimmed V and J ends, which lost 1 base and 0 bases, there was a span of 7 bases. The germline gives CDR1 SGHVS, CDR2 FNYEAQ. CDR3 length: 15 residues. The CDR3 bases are TGTGCCAGCAGCTTAGGCGATGGCTCTGGAAACACCATATATTTT. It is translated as CASSLGDGSGNTIYF.

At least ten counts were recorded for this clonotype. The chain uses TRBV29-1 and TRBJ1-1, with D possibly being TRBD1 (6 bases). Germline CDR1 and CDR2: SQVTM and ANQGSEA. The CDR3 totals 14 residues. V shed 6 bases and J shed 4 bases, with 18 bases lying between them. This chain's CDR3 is CSVLRQGPGTEAFF. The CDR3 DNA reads TGCAGCGTCCTCCGTCAGGGGCCGGGCACTGAAGCTTTCTTT.

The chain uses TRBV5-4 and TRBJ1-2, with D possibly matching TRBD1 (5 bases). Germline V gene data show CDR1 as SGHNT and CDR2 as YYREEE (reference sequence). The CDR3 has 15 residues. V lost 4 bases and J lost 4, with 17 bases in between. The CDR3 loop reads CASSRPRDLGYGYTF. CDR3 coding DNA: TGTGCCAGCAGCCGCCCCAGGGATCTAGGCTATGGCTACACCTTC.